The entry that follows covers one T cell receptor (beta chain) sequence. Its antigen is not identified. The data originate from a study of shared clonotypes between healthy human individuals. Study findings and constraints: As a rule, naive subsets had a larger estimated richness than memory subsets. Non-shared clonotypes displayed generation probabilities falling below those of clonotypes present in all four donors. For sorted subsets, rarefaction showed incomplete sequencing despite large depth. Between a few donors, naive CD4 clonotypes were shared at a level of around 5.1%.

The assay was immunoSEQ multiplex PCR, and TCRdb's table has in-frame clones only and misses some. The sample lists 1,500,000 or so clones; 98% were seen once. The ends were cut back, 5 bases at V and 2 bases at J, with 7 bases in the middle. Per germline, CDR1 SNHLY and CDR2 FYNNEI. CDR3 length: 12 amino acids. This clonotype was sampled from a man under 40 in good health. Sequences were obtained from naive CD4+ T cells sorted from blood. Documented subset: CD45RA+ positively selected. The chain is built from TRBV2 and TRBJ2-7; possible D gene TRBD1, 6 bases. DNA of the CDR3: TGTGCCAGCAGTCGGACAGCCTACGAGCAGTACTTC. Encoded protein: CASSRTAYEQYF.